One and the same sample provided the 29 T cell receptor beta chains below, sequenced in a study of CD8 T cells in Susac syndrome. Reverse transcription of about 0.45 to 1 ug RNA used random hexamers. TCRdb called the immunoSEQ multiplex PCR reads again in MiXCR, with one record for every CDR3 protein. The sample contains under 200,000 distinct CDR3 sequences, 95% of which appear only once. Sequenced: CD8+ T cells from PBMCs. All receptors derive from a human donor with multiple sclerosis.

The genes are TRBV5-1 and TRBJ1-2; D not resolved. Trimming shortened V by 0 bases and J by 2 bases, and 8 bases separated the two germline ends. The CDR3 runs to 14 residues. Germline V CDR1 and CDR2: SGHRS, YFSETQ. The DNA for the CDR3 is TGCGCCAGCAGCTTGGGCCACGAAAACTATGGCTACACCTTC. Translation gives CASSLGHENYGYTF.

This chain joins TRBV6-6 and TRBJ2-7; weak D call: TRBD1 (6 bases). Germline lookup yields CDR1 MNHNY and CDR2 SVGAGI (reference sequence). This CDR3 has 14 residues. The V end was cut by 0 bases, the J end by 2 bases, with 8 bases between. The CDR3 loop is CASSYSAGAYEQYF. The CDR3 nucleotides read TGTGCCAGCAGTTACTCGGCAGGGGCCTACGAGCAGTACTTC.

V gene TRBV2 combines with J gene TRBJ2-2, with unresolved D. CDR3 length equals 12 residues. Trimming removed 0 bases from V and 8 bases from J, with 4 bases in between. From germline, CDR1 is SNHLY and CDR2 FYNNEI. CDR3 DNA sequence: TGTGCCAGCAGTGAAGCGGTTGGGGAGCTGTTTTTT. Translation: CASSEAVGELFF.

The chain combines TRBV30 with TRBJ2-7, with 11 bases fitting TRBD2. The CDR3 extends over 14 amino acids. CDR1 and CDR2 (germline): GTSNPN, SVGIG (reference sequence). J lost 7 bases, V lost 3 bases, and 8 bases had no gene match. The CDR3 DNA reads TGTGCCTGGAGCTCTAGCGGGGGGCCAGTAGAGCAGTACTTC. This translates into CAWSSSGGPVEQYF.

The chain combines TRBV4-1 with TRBJ2-7; D unclear. Looked up from germline, CDR1 is MGHRA and CDR2 is YSYEKL. The V and J ends lost 1 base and 2 bases respectively, with 12 bases between them. The CDR3 has 15 residues. The CDR3 here is CASSQVWPRAYEQYF. The CDR3 region has the DNA TGCGCCAGCAGCCAAGTTTGGCCTAGGGCCTACGAGCAGTACTTC.

This chain links TRBV20-1 with TRBJ2-1, with TRBD2 matching 11 bases. The V and J ends lost 2 bases and 9 bases, in that order; junction bases with no gene match: 6. Germline CDR1 is DFQATT and CDR2 is SNEGSKA (reference sequence). This CDR3 has 14 amino acids. The CDR3 DNA reads TGCAGTGCTAGAAGACTAGCGGGGAGCGGTGAGCAGTTCTTC. Its protein is CSARRLAGSGEQFF.

The rearrangement joins TRBV30 to TRBJ2-3; TRBD2 might be the D (6 bases). Between the trimmed V and J ends, which lost 3 bases and 1 base, there was a span of 14 bases. The germline CDR1 and CDR2 sequences are GTSNPN and SVGIG (reference sequence). The CDR3 runs to 15 residues. The chain's CDR3 is CAWRTGGGRTDTQYF. The CDR3 coding sequence is TGTGCCTGGAGAACTGGGGGAGGTCGCACAGATACGCAGTATTTT.

The chain links TRBV27 to TRBJ2-1; 8 positions match TRBD1. The CDR3 runs 17 residues. Germline V gene data show CDR1 as MNHEY and CDR2 as SMNVEV (reference sequence). Trimming cost V 3 bases and J 6 bases; bases outside gene matches: 13. CDR3 sequence (DNA): TGTGCCAGCAGTTTCCTCCGGACAGGGAGAGTGCTCAATGAGCAGTTCTTC. Protein product: CASSFLRTGRVLNEQFF.

CDR3 sequence reads: CASSYRPAYEQYF. In nucleotides, the CDR3 is TGCGCCAGCAGCTACCGGCCGGCCTACGAGCAGTACTTC. The V and J genes are TRBV5-1 and TRBJ2-7; D ambiguous. Germline V gene lookup returns CDR1 SGHRS and CDR2 YFSETQ. Trimming removed 3 bases at V and 2 bases at J, with 9 bases between. The CDR3 runs 13 residues.

The V call is TRBV20-1, the J call TRBJ2-5, with 8 bases identical to TRBD2. The CDR3 has 14 residues. Trimming removed 6 bases from V and 4 bases from J; junction bases left unmatched: 10. The V gene's germline CDR1 is DFQATT and CDR2 SNEGSKA (reference sequence). CDR3: CSATFGGAGETQYF. The CDR3 DNA is TGCAGTGCGACCTTCGGGGGGGCCGGAGAGACCCAGTACTTC.

The chain links TRBV11-2 to TRBJ2-7; no clear D. The CDR3 length is 14 residues. V dropped 1 base and J dropped 3 bases, with 10 bases sitting between them. CDR1 and CDR2 (germline): SGHAT, FQNNGV. Here the CDR3 reads CASSLGVGGYEQYF. Here the CDR3 DNA reads TGTGCCAGCAGCTTAGGGGTCGGCGGCTACGAGCAGTACTTC.

This sequence joins TRBV29-1 and TRBJ2-7; the D is unclear. CDR1 and CDR2 (germline): SQVTM, ANQGSEA. V lost 5 bases to trimming and J lost 3 bases, with 11 bases between them. This CDR3 spans 12 amino acids. The CDR3 here is CSVWVAGYEQYF. DNA of the CDR3: TGCAGCGTTTGGGTGGCAGGCTACGAGCAGTACTTC.

For the CDR3, the DNA is TGCAGTGCTCGGGCGGGCGGACAGTTGAACACTGAAGCTTTCTTT. Translation gives CSARAGGQLNTEAFF. The chain is built from TRBV20-1 and TRBJ1-1; a possible D gene is TRBD1 (6 bases). This CDR3 is 15 amino acids long. CDR1 and CDR2 from the germline V gene are DFQATT and SNEGSKA (reference sequence). V shed 5 bases and J shed 0 bases, with 16 bases lying between them.

The chain combines TRBV27 with TRBJ2-3; no reliable D call. The CDR3 loop spans 13 amino acids. Germline values: CDR1 MNHEY, CDR2 SMNVEV (reference sequence). V lost 2 bases and J lost 9, with 12 bases in between. The CDR3 coding sequence is TGTGCCAGCAGTTTAATCAACGCCAACACGCAGTATTTT. As protein: CASSLINANTQYF.

The chain couples TRBV15 to TRBJ2-5; 9 bases are a match to TRBD1. With 3 bases clipped from V and 9 bases from J, the junction kept 14 bases outside the gene matches. The CDR3 runs to 16 residues. Germline-derived CDR1 and CDR2 are LNHNV and YYDKDF (reference sequence). The CDR3 protein is CATSRKDRGPGESQYF. Here the CDR3 DNA reads TGTGCCACCAGCAGGAAGGACAGGGGCCCAGGGGAGTCCCAGTACTTC.

The V and J genes are TRBV7-3 and TRBJ2-3; 8 bases agree with TRBD2. CDR3 size: 12 residues. In germline, CDR1 is SGHTA, CDR2 FQGTGA. CDR3 residues: CDPGGSTDTQYF. The CDR3 nucleotides are TGTGACCCGGGGGGGAGCACAGATACGCAGTATTTT.

This clonotype has a single count. The chain is built from TRBV27 and TRBJ2-7; 13 nucleotides agree with TRBD2. V gave up 6 bases and J gave up 6 bases; unmatched junction bases: 14. CDR1 MNHEY and CDR2 SMNVEV come from the germline V gene (reference sequence). This CDR3 is built from 17 residues. CDR3 sequence: CASRVFTRLAGGLEQYF. CDR3 nucleotide sequence: TGTGCCAGCAGAGTTTTCACCCGACTAGCGGGAGGTCTCGAGCAGTACTTC.

V and J are TRBV27 and TRBJ2-7; unclear D gene. Looked up from germline, CDR1 is MNHEY and CDR2 is SMNVEV (reference sequence). Trimming removed 5 bases from V and 1 base from J, with 12 bases in between. The CDR3 consists of 14 residues. The CDR3 region is CASSVQVRSYEQYF. The CDR3 DNA reads TGTGCCAGCAGTGTGCAGGTACGATCCTACGAGCAGTACTTC.

The chain combines TRBV7-2 with TRBJ2-7, with TRBD1 matching 7 bases. The CDR3 sequence is 14 residues long. V lost 5 bases, J lost 2 bases, and 6 bases stayed unmatched. Germline CDR1 reads SGHTA; CDR2 reads FQGNSA. For the CDR3, the DNA is TGTGCCAGCAGCCCGACAGGGACCACCTACGAGCAGTACTTC. Amino acids: CASSPTGTTYEQYF.

V is TRBV19 and J is TRBJ1-1; 7 bases are a match to TRBD1. Germline CDR1 LNHDA, CDR2 SQIVND (reference sequence). V dropped 4 bases and J dropped 1; count of bases not matched to a gene: 6. The CDR3 length is 15 residues. The CDR3 region has the DNA TGTGCCAGTAGTACCAGACAGGGATCGAACACTGAAGCTTTCTTT. This translates into CASSTRQGSNTEAFF. Full variable domain (missing parts from reference TRBV19 and TRBJ1-1): DGGITQSPKYLFRKEGQNVTLSCEQNLNHDAMYWYRQDPGQGLRLIYYSQIVNDFQKGDIAEGYSVSREKKESFPLTVTSAQKNPTAFYLCASSTRQGSNTEAFFGQGTRLTVV.

J is TRBJ2-1 and V is TRBV6-5; TRBD2 might be the D (6 bases). This CDR3 region has 13 residues. V lost 6 bases and J 3 bases, leaving 9 bases between the germline ends. Looked up from germline, CDR1 is MNHEY and CDR2 is SVGAGI. CDR3 bases: TGTGCCAGCAGCGGGAGTAACTACAATGAGCAGTTCTTC. Translating it yields CASSGSNYNEQFF.

The chain combines TRBV20-1 with TRBJ1-2; D is ambiguous. Germline V gene data show CDR1 as DFQATT and CDR2 as SNEGSKA (reference sequence). V lost 2 bases to trimming and J lost 8 bases, with 18 bases between them. The CDR3 runs 14 residues. The CDR3 region is CSARPTDLVRGYTF. The CDR3 DNA reads as TGCAGTGCTAGACCCACGGACTTAGTCAGGGGCTACACCTTC.

The chain has TRBV4-2 and TRBJ2-1; 10 nucleotides agree with TRBD2. Germline assignment: CDR1 LGHNA and CDR2 YNFKEQ. J lost 3 bases, V lost 0 bases, and 5 bases had no gene match. The CDR3 loop spans 17 amino acids. The CDR3 bases are TGTGCCAGCAGCCAAGATTTGGCTAGCGGGAGCTACAATGAGCAGTTCTTC. This gives the protein CASSQDLASGSYNEQFF.

This clonotype has more than one count but fewer than ten. The CDR3 sequence is CASSGGQGYEQYF. DNA of the CDR3: TGTGCCAGCAGTGGAGGCCAGGGTTACGAGCAGTACTTC. The V call is TRBV2, the J call TRBJ2-7; D perhaps matches TRBD1 (5 bases). V lost 4 bases and J 4 bases, leaving 11 bases between the germline ends. The CDR3 contains 13 residues. CDR1 is SNHLY and CDR2 is FYNNEI in the germline V gene.

The chain has TRBV20-1 and TRBJ2-5; 10 nucleotides match TRBD2. CDR1 and CDR2 from the germline V gene are DFQATT and SNEGSKA (reference sequence). CDR3 size: 15 residues. Germline trimming cut 2 bases from V and 5 bases from J; bases unmatched to any gene: 8. CDR3 in DNA: TGCAGTGCTAGACAAAGGGGACTAGCGACTGAGACCCAGTACTTC. Protein: CSARQRGLATETQYF.

The genes are TRBV11-2 and TRBJ1-1, with D unclear. The V end was cut by 4 bases, the J end by 11 bases, with 17 bases between. Germline CDR1 and CDR2: SGHAT and FQNNGV. The CDR3 spans 13 residues. In DNA form, the CDR3 reads TGTGCCAGCAGCTCCCGAGGGCCGGATGGGGCTTTCTTT. Translation: CASSSRGPDGAFF.

As DNA, the CDR3 is TGCAGCGCTGGCGGCTCCTGGGGAGATACGCAGTATTTT. Its translation: CSAGGSWGDTQYF. The chain links TRBV29-1 to TRBJ2-3, with D unclear. There are 13 residues in the CDR3. The germline gives CDR1 SQVTM, CDR2 ANQGSEA. Trimming pared 7 bases from V and 5 bases from J, leaving 16 bases between.

The V and J genes are TRBV3-1 and TRBJ2-7; D remains ambiguous. The length of the CDR3 is 14 residues. Germline V gene sequence: CDR1 LGHDT, CDR2 YNNKEL (reference sequence). The ends were cut back, 1 base at V and 3 bases at J, with 10 bases in the middle. CDR3 coding DNA: TGTGCCAGCAGCCAAGCGCACGGTCGCTACGAGCAGTACTTC. Amino acid sequence: CASSQAHGRYEQYF.

The chain uses TRBV4-2 and TRBJ1-2; 7 bases match TRBD1. J gave up 3 bases and V 4 bases, and 8 bases lay outside the gene matches. The CDR3 has 15 residues. Germline CDR1 LGHNA, CDR2 YNFKEQ. CDR3 protein: CASSLEGGGDYGYTF. In nucleotides, the CDR3 is TGTGCCAGCAGCCTAGAAGGGGGCGGCGACTATGGCTACACCTTC.